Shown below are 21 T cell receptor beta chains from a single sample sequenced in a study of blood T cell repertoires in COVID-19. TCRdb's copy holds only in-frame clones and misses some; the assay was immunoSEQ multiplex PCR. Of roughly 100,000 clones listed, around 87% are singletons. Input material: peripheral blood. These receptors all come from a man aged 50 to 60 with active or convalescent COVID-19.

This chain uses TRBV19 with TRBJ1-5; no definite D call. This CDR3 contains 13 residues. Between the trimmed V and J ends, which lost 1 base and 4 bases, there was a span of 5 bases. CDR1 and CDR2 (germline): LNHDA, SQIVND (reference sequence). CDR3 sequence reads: CASSIALNQPQHF. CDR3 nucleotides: TGTGCCAGTAGTATAGCCCTTAATCAGCCCCAGCATTTT.

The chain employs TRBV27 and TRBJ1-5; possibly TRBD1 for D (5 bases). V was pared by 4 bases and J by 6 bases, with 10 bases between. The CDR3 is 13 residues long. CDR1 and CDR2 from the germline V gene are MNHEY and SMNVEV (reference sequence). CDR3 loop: CASSWGRSQPQHF. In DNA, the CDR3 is TGTGCCAGCAGTTGGGGCAGATCTCAGCCCCAGCATTTT.

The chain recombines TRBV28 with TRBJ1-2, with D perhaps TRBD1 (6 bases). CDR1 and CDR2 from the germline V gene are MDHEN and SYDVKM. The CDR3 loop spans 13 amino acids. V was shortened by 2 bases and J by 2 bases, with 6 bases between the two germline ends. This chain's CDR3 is CASSLGTNYGYTF. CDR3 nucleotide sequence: TGTGCCAGCAGTTTAGGGACAAACTATGGCTACACCTTC.

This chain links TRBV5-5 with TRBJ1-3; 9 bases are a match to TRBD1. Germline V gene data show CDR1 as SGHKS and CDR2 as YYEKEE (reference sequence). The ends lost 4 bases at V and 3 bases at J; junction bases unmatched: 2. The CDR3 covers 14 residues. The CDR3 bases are TGTGCCAGCAGCGCGGACAGGGGTGGAAACACCATATATTTT. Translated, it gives CASSADRGGNTIYF.

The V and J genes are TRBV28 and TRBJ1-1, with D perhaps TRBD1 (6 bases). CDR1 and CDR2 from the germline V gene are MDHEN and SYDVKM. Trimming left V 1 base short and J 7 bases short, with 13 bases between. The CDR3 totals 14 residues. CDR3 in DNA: TGTGCCAGCAGTTTATTGGAGGGGGGGAATGAAGCTTTCTTT. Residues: CASSLLEGGNEAFF.

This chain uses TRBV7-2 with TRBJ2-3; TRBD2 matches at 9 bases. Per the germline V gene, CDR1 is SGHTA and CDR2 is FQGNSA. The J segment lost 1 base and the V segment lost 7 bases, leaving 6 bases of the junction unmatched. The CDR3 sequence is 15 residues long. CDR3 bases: TGTGCCAGCACCCTAGCGGGGCTTGGCACAGATACGCAGTATTTT. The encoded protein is CASTLAGLGTDTQYF.

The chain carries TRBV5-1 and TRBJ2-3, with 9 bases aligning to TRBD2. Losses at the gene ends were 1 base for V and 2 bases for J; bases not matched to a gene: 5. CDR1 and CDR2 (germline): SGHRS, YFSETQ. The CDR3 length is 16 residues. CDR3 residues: CASSLSIAGVTDTQYF. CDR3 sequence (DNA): TGCGCCAGCAGCTTGTCTATAGCGGGGGTCACAGATACGCAGTATTTT.

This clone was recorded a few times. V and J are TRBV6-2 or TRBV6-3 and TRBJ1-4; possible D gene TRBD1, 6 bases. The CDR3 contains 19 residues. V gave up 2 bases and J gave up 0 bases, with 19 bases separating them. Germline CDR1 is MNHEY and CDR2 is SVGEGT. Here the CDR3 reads CASSYPIDRPQATNEKLFF. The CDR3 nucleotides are TGTGCCAGCAGTTACCCCATCGACAGGCCACAAGCAACTAATGAAAAACTGTTTTTT.

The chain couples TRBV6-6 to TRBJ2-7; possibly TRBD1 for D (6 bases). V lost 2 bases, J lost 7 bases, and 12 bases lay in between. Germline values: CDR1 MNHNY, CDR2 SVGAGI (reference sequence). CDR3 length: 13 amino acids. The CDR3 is CASSYEGEREQYF. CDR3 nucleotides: TGTGCCAGCAGTTACGAGGGGGAGAGGGAGCAGTACTTC.

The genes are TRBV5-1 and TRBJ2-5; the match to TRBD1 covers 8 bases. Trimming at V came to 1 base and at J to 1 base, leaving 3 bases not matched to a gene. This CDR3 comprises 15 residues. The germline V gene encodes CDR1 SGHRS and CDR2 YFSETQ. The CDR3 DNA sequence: TGCGCCAGCAGCTTGCCAGGACAGGGCCAAGAGACCCAGTACTTC. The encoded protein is CASSLPGQGQETQYF.

Here the CDR3 DNA reads TGTGCCAGCAGGCCGACAGGGAGTGCTAATTCACCCCTCCACTTT. Translating gives CASRPTGSANSPLHF. The chain couples TRBV6-5 to TRBJ1-6; 7 nucleotides align to TRBD1. CDR3 size: 15 residues. Trimming cost V 6 bases and J 6 bases; bases outside gene matches: 8. Per the germline V gene, CDR1 is MNHEY and CDR2 is SVGAGI.

CDR3 bases: TGCGCCAGCAGCTTTGAGGGAAACACAGATACGCAGTATTTT. Residues: CASSFEGNTDTQYF. The rearrangement uses TRBV5-1 and TRBJ2-3, with TRBD2 as a possible D gene (5 bases). V lost 2 bases to trimming and J lost 2 bases, with 9 bases between them. The CDR3 has 14 amino acids. The V gene's germline CDR1 is SGHRS and CDR2 YFSETQ.

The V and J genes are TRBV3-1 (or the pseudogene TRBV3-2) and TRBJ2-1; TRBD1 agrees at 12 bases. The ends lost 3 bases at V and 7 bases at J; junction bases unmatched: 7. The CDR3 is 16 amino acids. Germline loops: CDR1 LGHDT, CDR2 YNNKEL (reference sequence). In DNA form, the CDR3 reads TGTGCCAGCAGCCAGAGGGACAGGGGGCGCGGAAATGAGCAGTTCTTC. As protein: CASSQRDRGRGNEQFF.

CDR3 nucleotides: TGTGCCAGCAGCTTAGCGGCTAGCGGGCGGTACCAAGAGACCCAGTACTTC. This gives the protein CASSLAASGRYQETQYF. The chain is built from TRBV7-8 and TRBJ2-5, with 8 bases lining up with TRBD2. The CDR3 loop spans 17 amino acids. J gave up 0 bases and V 0 bases, and 6 bases lay outside the gene matches. The germline CDR1 and CDR2 sequences are SGHVS and FQNEAQ.

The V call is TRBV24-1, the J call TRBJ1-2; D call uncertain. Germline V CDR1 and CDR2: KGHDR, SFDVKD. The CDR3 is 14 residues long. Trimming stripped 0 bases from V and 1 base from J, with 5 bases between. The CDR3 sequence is CATSDLEVNYGYTF. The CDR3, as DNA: TGTGCCACCAGTGATTTGGAGGTTAACTATGGCTACACCTTC.

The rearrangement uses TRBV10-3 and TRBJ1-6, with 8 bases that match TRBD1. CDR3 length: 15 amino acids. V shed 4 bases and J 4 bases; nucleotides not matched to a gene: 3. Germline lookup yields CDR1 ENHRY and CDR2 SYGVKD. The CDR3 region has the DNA TGTGCCATCAGTGGGGACAGGTCGTATAATTCACCCCTCCACTTT. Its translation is CAISGDRSYNSPLHF.

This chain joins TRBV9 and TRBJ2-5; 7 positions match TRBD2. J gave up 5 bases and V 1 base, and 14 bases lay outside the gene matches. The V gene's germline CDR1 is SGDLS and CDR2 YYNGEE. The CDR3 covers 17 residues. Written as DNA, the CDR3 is TGTGCCAGCAGCGTAAATTCGGAAGCTAGCGGTGGGGAGACCCAGTACTTC. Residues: CASSVNSEASGGETQYF.

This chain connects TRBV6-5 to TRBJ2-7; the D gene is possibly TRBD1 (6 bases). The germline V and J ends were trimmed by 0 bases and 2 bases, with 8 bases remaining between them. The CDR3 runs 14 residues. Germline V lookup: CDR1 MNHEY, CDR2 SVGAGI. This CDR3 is CASSYSKGAYEQYF. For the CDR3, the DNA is TGTGCCAGCAGTTACTCGAAGGGGGCCTACGAGCAGTACTTC.

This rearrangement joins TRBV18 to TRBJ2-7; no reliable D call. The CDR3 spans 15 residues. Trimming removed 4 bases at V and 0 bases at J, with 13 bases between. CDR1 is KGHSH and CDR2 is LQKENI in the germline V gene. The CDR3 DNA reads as TGTGCCAGCTCACGAACGTCCCCGAGCTCCTACGAGCAGTACTTC. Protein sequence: CASSRTSPSSYEQYF.

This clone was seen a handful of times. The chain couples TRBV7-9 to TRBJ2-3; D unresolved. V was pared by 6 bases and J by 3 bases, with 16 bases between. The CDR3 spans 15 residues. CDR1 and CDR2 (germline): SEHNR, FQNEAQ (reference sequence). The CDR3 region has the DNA TGTGCCAGCAGTTGGCACCGGGTGGAAACAGATACGCAGTATTTT. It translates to CASSWHRVETDTQYF.

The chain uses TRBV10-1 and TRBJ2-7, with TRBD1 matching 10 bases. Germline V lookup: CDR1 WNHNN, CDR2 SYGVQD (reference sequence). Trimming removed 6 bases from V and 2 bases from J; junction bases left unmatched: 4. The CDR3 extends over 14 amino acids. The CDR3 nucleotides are TGCGCCAGCAGGCGGGGACAGGGGACCTACGAGCAGTACGTC. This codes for CASRRGQGTYEQYV.